This T cell receptor (beta chain) was observed in a study of vaccination effects on CD4 cells after COVID-19. Study background: The cohort was immunized with two doses of either the BNT162b2 or mRNA-1273 vaccine.

Findings and caveats of the study: Infection- and vaccine-induced clones contracted markedly late after vaccination.

Clones were sequenced by immunoSEQ multiplex PCR, and TCRdb holds only the in-frame ones, with some missing. Of 50,000 to 60,000 clones listed, roughly 70% are singletons. Sequencing in the ViraFEST assay came after antigen-specific CD4+ T cells had been expanded with viral peptide pools, which were used to stimulate PBMC. Isolation of CD4+ T cells took place after less than 12 days of culture. None of these healthy vaccinees had been infected with SARS-CoV-2 before vaccination. Some 2 million PBMC were placed in each well, which was supplemented with roughly 9.1 IU/ml IL-2 and about 10 ug/ml peptides. IL-2 medium was substituted for half the medium on days 3 and 7. This CDR3 is built from 15 residues. Germline V gives CDR1 SGHNT, CDR2 YYREEE (reference sequence). Trimming took off 4 bases at V and 2 bases at J, with 16 bases between the two ends. Comments on this clone: Antigen specificity is unknown.

The input for sequencing was CD4+ T cells from PBMCs cultured with SARS-CoV-2 spike peptides, taken before COVID-19 vaccination. The V and J genes are TRBV5-4 and TRBJ2-7; tentative D call: TRBD2 (6 bases). The clonotype comes from a human donor who received a COVID-19 vaccine. The CDR3 DNA reads TGTGCCAGCAGCCTGGCCGGGGGAACAACCTACGAGCAGTACTTC. This translates into CASSLAGGTTYEQYF.